The present TCR beta chain was sequenced within a study of T cells in Graves' hyperthyroidism and ophthalmopathy. The overall study: Peripheral blood draws took place at initial diagnosis, ahead of any treatment.

The CDR3 runs to 15 residues. The V gene end was trimmed by 2 bases and the J gene end by 6 bases; junction bases not matched to a gene: 4. Germline CDR1 SGHTA, CDR2 FQGNSA. Source material for PBMCs was 10 ml fresh peripheral blood. Findings and caveats of the study: A model of 13 V-J pairs discriminated ophthalmopathy from stable hyperthyroidism. In the blood, most expanded thyroid clonotypes above 0.001 appeared as well.

TCR beta CDR3 regions were amplified from RNA transcripts. TCR CDR3 regions were first amplified by RT-PCR with HTBI primers. TCRdb independently ran MiXCR on the multiplex PCR reads; one entry per CDR3 protein. The data show almost 250,000 distinct CDR3 sequences, approximately 23% seen once. This clonotype was seen many times. Its antigen is currently unknown. The J gene is TRBJ2-2, the V gene TRBV7-2, with TRBD2 identical over 9 bases. The clonotype comes from a woman aged 40 to 49 with Graves' ophthalmopathy. The sequenced material came from blood. CDR3 residues: CASSLRTSVSGELFF. CDR3 bases: TGTGCCAGCAGCTTAAGGACTAGCGTGTCCGGGGAGCTGTTTTTT.